The 15 T cell receptor beta chains below all came from one sample that was sequenced in a study of OX40 agonist ivuxolimab in advanced cancers. Produced via immunoSEQ multiplex PCR; TCRdb's table is partial and in-frame only. The data show about 30,000 clones, 75% to 85% seen once. This specimen was CD4+ or CD8+ T cells sorted from blood, taken in a trial of the OX40 agonist ivuxolimab. The receptors were gathered from an adult with an advanced solid tumor such as melanoma, head and neck, liver or kidney cancer.

This sequence joins TRBV7-9 and TRBJ2-7; D is tentatively TRBD1 or TRBD2 (5 bases each). V was shortened by 5 bases and J by 0 bases, with 11 bases between the two germline ends. Germline V lookup: CDR1 SEHNR, CDR2 FQNEAQ (reference sequence). The CDR3 is 14 residues long. CDR3 DNA: TGTGCCAGCAGCCGTGGGGACCTCTCCTACGAGCAGTACTTC. Residues: CASSRGDLSYEQYF.

V is TRBV27 and J is TRBJ2-7; no definite D call. CDR3 size: 15 residues. Trimming removed 2 bases from V and 6 bases from J, with 17 bases in between. From germline, CDR1 is MNHEY and CDR2 SMNVEV (reference sequence). The CDR3 protein is CASSLMAPSLSEQYF. The CDR3 DNA reads TGTGCCAGCAGTTTAATGGCCCCCTCACTCTCCGAGCAGTACTTC.

This clone has just one count. CDR3 DNA: TGTGCCAGTAGTCCCGTGCGGATCACAGATACGCAGTATTTT. It encodes CASSPVRITDTQYF. The gene calls are TRBV19 and TRBJ2-3, with D uncertain. With 5 bases removed from V and 2 bases from J, the gap between germline ends came to 11 bases. This CDR3 has 14 residues. Germline V CDR1 and CDR2: LNHDA, SQIVND (reference sequence).

V usage is TRBV7-9 and J usage is TRBJ1-1, with D possibly matching TRBD1 (6 bases). The CDR3 consists of 14 residues. The V end lost 5 bases, the J end lost 5 bases, and 15 bases lay between the germline ends. CDR1 and CDR2 from the germline V gene are SEHNR and FQNEAQ (reference sequence). For the CDR3, the DNA is TGTGCCAGCAGCAAGGGGGGTACGGGGACTGAAGCTTTCTTT. Translation: CASSKGGTGTEAFF.

The chain is built from TRBV2 and TRBJ2-1; D gene ambiguous. In germline, CDR1 is SNHLY, CDR2 FYNNEI. CDR3 length equals 12 residues. Trimming took 8 bases from V and 4 from J, leaving 9 bases between them. In DNA, the CDR3 is TGTGCCAGCGGTAGTCCGTACAATGAGCAGTTCTTC. It codes for CASGSPYNEQFF.

A single count supports this clone. V gene TRBV9 combines with J gene TRBJ2-3; D is possibly TRBD2 (5 bases). Trimming took off 4 bases at V and 2 bases at J, with 14 bases between the two ends. Germline CDR1 and CDR2: SGDLS and YYNGEE. The CDR3 is 15 amino acids. The CDR3 sequence: CASSPTGGYTDTQYF. CDR3 DNA sequence: TGTGCCAGCAGCCCCACCGGAGGCTACACAGATACGCAGTATTTT.

The genes are TRBV15 and TRBJ1-5; D possibly corresponds to TRBD1 (5 bases). This CDR3 is 15 amino acids long. Per germline, CDR1 LNHNV and CDR2 YYDKDF (reference sequence). Trimming shortened V by 5 bases and J by 3 bases, and 14 bases separated the two germline ends. Here the CDR3 DNA reads TGTGCCACCAGCTATAGGAGGGGCGACAATCAGCCCCAGCATTTT. Translation: CATSYRRGDNQPQHF.

This CDR3 is CASSPFGVPNQPQHF. DNA of the CDR3: TGTGCCAGCAGCCCCTTCGGGGTCCCTAATCAGCCCCAGCATTTT. V gene TRBV7-8 combines with J gene TRBJ1-5; D remains ambiguous. The germline gives CDR1 SGHVS, CDR2 FQNEAQ. CDR3 length: 15 amino acids. V lost 5 bases and J 4 bases, leaving 15 bases between the germline ends.

This chain connects TRBV7-6 to TRBJ2-3, with 8 bases lining up with TRBD1. J gave up 3 bases and V 4 bases, and 6 bases lay outside the gene matches. This CDR3 region has 15 residues. CDR1 and CDR2 (germline): SGHVS, FNYEAQ. The CDR3 DNA follows: TGTGCCAGCAGCTCACAGGGGGTAGGGACAGATACGCAGTATTTT. This gives the protein CASSSQGVGTDTQYF.

The gene calls are TRBV4-2 and TRBJ2-7; D remains ambiguous. The CDR3 is 14 amino acids. Germline values: CDR1 LGHNA, CDR2 YNFKEQ. Trimming left V 3 bases short and J 2 bases short, with 11 bases between. In nucleotides, the CDR3 is TGTGCCAGCAGCCACTTGACGAGAACCTACGAGCAGTACTTC. Translation: CASSHLTRTYEQYF.

This chain links TRBV9 with TRBJ2-7; D perhaps matches TRBD2 (7 bases). V was cut by 3 bases and J by 3 bases, with 16 bases left in between. The CDR3 has 15 amino acids. The V gene's germline CDR1 is SGDLS and CDR2 YYNGEE. CDR3 sequence reads: CASSAGGGANYEQYF. The CDR3 nucleotides read TGTGCCAGCAGCGCGGGGGGCGGCGCCAACTACGAGCAGTACTTC.

V usage is TRBV7-2 and J usage is TRBJ2-3, with 8 positions matching TRBD1. Germline V gene sequence: CDR1 SGHTA, CDR2 FQGNSA. V shed 3 bases, J shed 2 bases, and the junction held 4 bases outside the gene matches. The length of the CDR3 is 15 residues. The CDR3 coding sequence is TGTGCCAGCAGCTTTGGACAGGGAAACACAGATACGCAGTATTTT. Translated: CASSFGQGNTDTQYF.

The J gene is TRBJ1-5, the V gene TRBV19; D is uncertain. V was cut by 1 base and J by 4 bases, with 17 bases left in between. Germline CDR1 reads LNHDA; CDR2 reads SQIVND (reference sequence). This CDR3 region has 17 residues. The CDR3 DNA is TGTGCCAGTAGTATAGCCGGACTCCATCTCTGGAATCAGCCCCAGCATTTT. Translation gives CASSIAGLHLWNQPQHF.

This clone was seen a handful of times. The rearrangement joins TRBV5-6 to TRBJ2-1; 10 bases map to TRBD1. The CDR3 sequence is 16 residues long. Unmatched junction bases numbered 7, after V lost 0 bases and J lost 7 bases. Germline lookup yields CDR1 SGHDT and CDR2 YYEEEE. The CDR3 here is CASSLGDRGSWNEQFF. The CDR3 DNA follows: TGTGCCAGCAGCTTGGGGGACAGGGGCTCCTGGAATGAGCAGTTCTTC.

V usage is TRBV5-1 and J usage is TRBJ2-7; D is ambiguous. The CDR3 is made up of 13 amino acids. In germline, CDR1 is SGHRS, CDR2 YFSETQ. The ends were cut back, 4 bases at V and 0 bases at J, with 8 bases in the middle. The CDR3 nucleotides are TGCGCCAGCAGCCCACCAGACTCCTACGAGCAGTACTTC. The encoded protein is CASSPPDSYEQYF.